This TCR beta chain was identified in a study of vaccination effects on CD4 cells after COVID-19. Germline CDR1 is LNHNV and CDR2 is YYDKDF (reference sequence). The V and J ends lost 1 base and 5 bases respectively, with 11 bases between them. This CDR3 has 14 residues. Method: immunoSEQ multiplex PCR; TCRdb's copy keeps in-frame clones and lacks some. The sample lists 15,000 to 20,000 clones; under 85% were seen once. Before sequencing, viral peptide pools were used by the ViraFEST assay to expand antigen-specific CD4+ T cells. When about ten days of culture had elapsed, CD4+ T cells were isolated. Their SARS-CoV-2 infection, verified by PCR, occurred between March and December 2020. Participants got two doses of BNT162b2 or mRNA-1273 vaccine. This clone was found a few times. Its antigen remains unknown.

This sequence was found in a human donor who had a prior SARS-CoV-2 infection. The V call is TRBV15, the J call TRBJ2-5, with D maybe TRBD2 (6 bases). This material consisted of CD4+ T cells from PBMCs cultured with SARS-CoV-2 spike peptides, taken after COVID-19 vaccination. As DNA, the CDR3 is TGTGCCACCAGCAGAGTAAGGGGAGGCGAGACCCAGTACTTC. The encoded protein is CATSRVRGGETQYF.